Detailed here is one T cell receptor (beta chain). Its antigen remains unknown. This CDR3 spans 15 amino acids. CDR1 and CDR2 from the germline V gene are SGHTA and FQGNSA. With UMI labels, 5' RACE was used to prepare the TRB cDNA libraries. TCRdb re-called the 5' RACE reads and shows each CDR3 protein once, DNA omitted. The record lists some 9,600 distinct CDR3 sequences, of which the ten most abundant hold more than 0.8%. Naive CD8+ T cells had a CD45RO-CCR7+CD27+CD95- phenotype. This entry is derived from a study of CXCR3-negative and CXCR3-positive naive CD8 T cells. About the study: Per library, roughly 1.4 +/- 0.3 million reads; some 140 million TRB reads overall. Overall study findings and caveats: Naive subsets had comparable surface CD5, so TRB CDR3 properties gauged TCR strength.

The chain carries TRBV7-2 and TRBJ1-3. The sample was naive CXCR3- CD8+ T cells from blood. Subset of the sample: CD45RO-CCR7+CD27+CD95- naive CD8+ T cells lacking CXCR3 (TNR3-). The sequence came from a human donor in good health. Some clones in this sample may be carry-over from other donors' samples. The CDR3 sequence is CASSLLHGSGNTIYF.